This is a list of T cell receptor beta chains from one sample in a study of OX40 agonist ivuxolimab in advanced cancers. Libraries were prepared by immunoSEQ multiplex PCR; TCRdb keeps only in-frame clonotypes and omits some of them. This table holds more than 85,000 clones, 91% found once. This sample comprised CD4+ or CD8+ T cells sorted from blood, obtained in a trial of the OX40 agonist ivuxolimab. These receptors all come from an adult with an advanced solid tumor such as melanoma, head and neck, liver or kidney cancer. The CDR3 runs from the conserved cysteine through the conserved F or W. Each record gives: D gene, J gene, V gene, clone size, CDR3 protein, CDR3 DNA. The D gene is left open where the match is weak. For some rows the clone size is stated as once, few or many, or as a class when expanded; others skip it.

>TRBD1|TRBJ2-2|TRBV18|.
CASSQTGGRAANTGELFF
TGTGCCAGCTCACAGACAGGGGGCAGGGCCGCGAACACCGGGGAGCTGTTTTTT
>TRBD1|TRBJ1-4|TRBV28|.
CASSSGTVGEKLFF
TGTGCCAGCAGCTCCGGGACAGTTGGTGAAAAACTGTTTTTT
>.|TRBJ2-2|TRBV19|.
CASSITLSNTGELFF
TGTGCCAGTAGTATAACCCTGTCGAACACCGGGGAGCTGTTTTTT
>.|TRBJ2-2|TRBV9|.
CASSVDVTGIGELFF
TGTGCCAGCAGCGTAGATGTAACAGGGATCGGGGAGCTGTTTTTT
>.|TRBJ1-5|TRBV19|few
CASSTGRYSNQPQHF
TGTGCCAGTAGTACGGGCAGATATAGCAATCAGCCCCAGCATTTT
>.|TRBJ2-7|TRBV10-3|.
CAISEAGNYEQYF
TGTGCCATCAGTGAGGCAGGGAACTACGAGCAGTACTTC
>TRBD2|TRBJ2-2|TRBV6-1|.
CASIRAGVAGELFF
TGTGCCAGCATCCGGGCGGGAGTAGCCGGGGAGCTGTTTTTT
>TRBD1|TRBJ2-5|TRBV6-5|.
CASKTGGEKTQYF
TGTGCCAGCAAAACAGGGGGCGAGAAGACCCAGTACTTC
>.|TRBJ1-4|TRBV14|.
CASSQGGREKLFF
TGTGCCAGCAGCCAGGGGGGCCGCGAAAAACTGTTTTTT
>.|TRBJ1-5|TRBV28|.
CASTVYSNQPQHF
TGTGCCAGTACAGTATATAGCAATCAGCCCCAGCATTTT
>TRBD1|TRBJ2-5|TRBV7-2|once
CASSAQGVGETQYF
TGTGCCAGCAGCGCACAGGGGGTGGGGGAGACCCAGTACTTC
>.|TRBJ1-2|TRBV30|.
CAWRAGRFYGYTF
TGTGCCTGGAGGGCGGGACGGTTCTATGGCTACACCTTC
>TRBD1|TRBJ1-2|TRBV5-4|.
CASSLKDRALYGYTF
TGTGCCAGCAGCTTGAAGGACAGGGCATTGTATGGCTACACCTTC
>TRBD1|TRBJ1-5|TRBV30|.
CACETGGNQPQHF
TGTGCCTGCGAGACAGGGGGCAATCAGCCCCAGCATTTT
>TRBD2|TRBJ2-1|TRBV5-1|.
CASSLASPSGLTYNEQFF
TGCGCCAGCAGCTTGGCCTCGCCTAGCGGATTGACCTACAATGAGCAGTTCTTC
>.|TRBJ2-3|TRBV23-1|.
CASSQTYIGSGASTDTQYF
TGCGCCAGCAGTCAAACCTATATCGGGAGCGGAGCTAGCACAGATACGCAGTATTTT
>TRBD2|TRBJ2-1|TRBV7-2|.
CASSSGLAPKVYNEQFF
TGTGCCAGCAGCTCGGGACTAGCGCCGAAAGTTTACAATGAGCAGTTCTTC
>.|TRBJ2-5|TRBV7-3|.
CASSLLGLEETQYF
TGTGCCAGCAGCTTATTGGGGCTAGAAGAGACCCAGTACTTC
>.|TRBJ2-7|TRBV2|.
CASSEGGRGSYEQYF
TGTGCCAGCAGTGAAGGGGGGCGTGGGTCCTACGAGCAGTACTTC
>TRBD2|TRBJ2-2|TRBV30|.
CAWSLLAGAGELFF
TGTGCCTGGAGTCTACTAGCGGGAGCGGGGGAGCTGTTTTTT
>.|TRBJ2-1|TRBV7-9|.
CASSRGTEIYNEQFF
TGTGCCAGCAGCCGGGGGACAGAAATATACAATGAGCAGTTCTTC
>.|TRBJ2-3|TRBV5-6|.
CASRFLLADTQYF
TGTGCCAGCAGGTTTCTCTTAGCAGATACGCAGTATTTT
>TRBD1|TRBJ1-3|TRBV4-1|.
CASSAPDRVAGNTIYF
TGCGCCAGCAGCGCACCGGACAGGGTCGCTGGAAACACCATATATTTT
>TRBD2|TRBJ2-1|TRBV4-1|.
CASSQRTSGSYNEQFF
TGCGCCAGCAGCCAACGGACTAGCGGCTCCTACAATGAGCAGTTCTTC
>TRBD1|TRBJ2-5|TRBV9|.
CASSVAGTGGARETQYF
TGTGCCAGCAGCGTAGCGGGGACAGGGGGCGCCCGGGAGACCCAGTACTTC
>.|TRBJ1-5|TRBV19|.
CASSIRVYGSNQPQHF
TGTGCCAGTAGTATCAGAGTCTACGGTAGCAATCAGCCCCAGCATTTT
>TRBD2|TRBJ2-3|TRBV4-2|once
CASSQSRLAGSTSTDTQYF
TGTGCCAGCAGCCAAAGTCGTCTAGCGGGATCAACTAGCACAGATACGCAGTATTTT
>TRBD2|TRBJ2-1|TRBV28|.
CASSSGTRPNEQFF
TGTGCCAGCAGTTCCGGGACTAGGCCCAATGAGCAGTTCTTC
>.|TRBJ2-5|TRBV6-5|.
CASSYSIRGGETQYF
TGTGCCAGCAGTTACTCGATTCGGGGCGGGGAGACCCAGTACTTC
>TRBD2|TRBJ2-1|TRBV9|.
CASSVGSSGSYNEQFF
TGTGCCAGCAGCGTAGGCAGTAGCGGGAGCTACAATGAGCAGTTCTTC
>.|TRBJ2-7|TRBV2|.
CASSELTGVEQYF
TGTGCCAGCAGTGAACTGACTGGGGTCGAGCAGTACTTC
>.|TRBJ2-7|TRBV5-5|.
CASSLLPRGGENEQYF
TGTGCCAGCAGCTTGTTGCCCCGTGGTGGGGAGAACGAGCAGTACTTC
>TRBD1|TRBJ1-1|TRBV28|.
CASNVHRGTEAFF
TGTGCCAGCAACGTTCACAGGGGGACTGAAGCTTTCTTT
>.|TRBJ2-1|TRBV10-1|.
CASSERRSPYNEQFF
TGCGCCAGCAGTGAGCGCCGGAGCCCCTACAATGAGCAGTTCTTC
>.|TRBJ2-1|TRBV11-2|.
CASSNIGGGLGNEQFF
TGTGCCAGCTCTAATATCGGAGGGGGGCTAGGTAATGAGCAGTTCTTC
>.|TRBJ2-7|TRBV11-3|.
CASSLVSDTYEQYF
TGTGCCAGCAGCTTAGTATCTGATACCTACGAGCAGTACTTC
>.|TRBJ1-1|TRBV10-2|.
CASSGLGGTEAFF
TGCGCCAGCAGTGGGCTTGGGGGCACTGAAGCTTTCTTT
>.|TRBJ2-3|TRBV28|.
CASTPWAEDTQYF
TGTGCCAGCACCCCCTGGGCGGAAGATACGCAGTATTTT
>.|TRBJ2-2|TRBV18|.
CASSSLQGPTSGELFF
TGTGCCAGCTCATCGTTGCAGGGGCCCACCTCCGGGGAGCTGTTTTTT
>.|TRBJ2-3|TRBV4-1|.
CASSPPGREILDTQYF
TGCGCCAGCAGCCCACCGGGACGGGAAATTTTGGATACGCAGTATTTT
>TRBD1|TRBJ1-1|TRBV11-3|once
CASSLGQATEAFF
TGTGCCAGCAGCCTGGGACAGGCGACTGAAGCTTTCTTT
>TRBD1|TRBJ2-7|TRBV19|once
CASSMRAGTGGNEQYF
TGTGCCAGTAGTATGAGGGCCGGGACAGGGGGCAACGAGCAGTACTTC
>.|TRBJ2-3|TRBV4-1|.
CASSQNGVFADTQYF
TGCGCCAGCAGCCAAAACGGGGTATTCGCAGATACGCAGTATTTT
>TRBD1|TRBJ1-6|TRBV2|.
CASSEQGASSPLHF
TGTGCCAGCAGTGAGCAGGGGGCTAGTTCACCCCTCCACTTT
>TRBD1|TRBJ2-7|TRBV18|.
CASYETGPGEQYF
TGTGCCAGCTACGAGACAGGGCCGGGCGAGCAGTACTTC
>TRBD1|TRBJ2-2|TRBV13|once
CASSFRGLGTGELFF
TGTGCCAGCAGCTTCAGGGGGCTTGGCACCGGGGAGCTGTTTTTT
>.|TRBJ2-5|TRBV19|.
CASSPQGRGETQYF
TGTGCCAGTAGTCCGCAGGGGCGGGGAGAGACCCAGTACTTC
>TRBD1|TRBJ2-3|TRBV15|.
CATSKGQGTDTQYF
TGTGCCACCAGCAAAGGACAGGGAACAGATACGCAGTATTTT
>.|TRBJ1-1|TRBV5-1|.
CASSSSGSFTEAFF
TGCGCCAGCAGCTCCTCAGGGAGCTTCACTGAAGCTTTCTTT
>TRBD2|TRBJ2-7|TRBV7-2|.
CASSLTGGTHEQYF
TGTGCCAGCAGCTTAACGGGGGGGACTCACGAGCAGTACTTC
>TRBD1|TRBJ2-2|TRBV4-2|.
CASSQESGTGFSGELFF
TGTGCCAGCAGCCAAGAATCCGGGACAGGTTTCTCCGGGGAGCTGTTTTTT
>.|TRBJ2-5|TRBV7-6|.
CASSLAGTPAIRETQYF
TGTGCCAGCAGCTTAGCGGGCACTCCCGCCATAAGAGAGACCCAGTACTTC
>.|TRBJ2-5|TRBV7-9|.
CASSANPRVGLQETQYF
TGTGCCAGCAGCGCAAATCCTCGCGTGGGTCTCCAAGAGACCCAGTACTTC
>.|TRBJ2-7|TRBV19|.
CASSIAWGPYEQYF
TGTGCCAGTAGTATAGCGTGGGGGCCGTACGAGCAGTACTTC
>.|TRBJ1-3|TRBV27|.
CACSSGNTIYF
TGCGCCTGCAGTTCTGGAAACACCATATATTTT
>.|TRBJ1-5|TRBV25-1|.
CASSQTGGNQPQHF
TGTGCCAGCAGTCAGACAGGCGGCAATCAGCCCCAGCATTTT
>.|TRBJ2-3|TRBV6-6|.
CASSYSSASTDTQYF
TGTGCCAGCAGTTACTCGTCCGCTAGCACAGATACGCAGTATTTT
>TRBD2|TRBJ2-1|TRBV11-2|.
CASSKTSGSGNEQFF
TGTGCCAGCAGCAAAACTAGCGGGAGTGGTAATGAGCAGTTCTTC
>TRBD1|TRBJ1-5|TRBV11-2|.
CATLGTEVQPQHF
TGTGCCACCCTCGGGACAGAGGTCCAGCCCCAGCATTTT
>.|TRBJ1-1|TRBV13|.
CASSQRNTEAFF
TGTGCCAGCAGCCAGAGGAACACTGAAGCTTTCTTT